This T cell receptor beta chain emerged from a study of T cells after yellow fever vaccination. Study results and caveats: Post-booster reappearance was seen for most primary-vaccination clones (just under 97% CD4, about 88% CD8).

After removal of 4 bases from V and 8 bases from J, the junction contained 2 bases not matched to a gene. The CDR3 consists of 12 residues. CDR1 is MNHNY, CDR2 SVGAGI, per germline (reference sequence). This clonotype was counted ten times or more. Its antigen is unknown. The TCR cDNA carried a universal primer site and UMIs from 5'RACE template switching. TCRdb reprocessed the 5' RACE reads with MiXCR, giving one entry per CDR3 protein. The table shows approximately 250,000 distinct CDR3 sequences, with 5.2% occurring only once. This receptor was identified in a man between 18 and 35 years old who received the YFV17D yellow fever vaccine. The sample in question was CD4+ T cells sorted from PBMCs, obtained on the day of the yellow fever booster vaccination. This chain connects TRBV6-6 to TRBJ1-1; 9 bases are shared with TRBD1. The chain's CDR3 is CASSFGTGEAFF. CDR3 sequence (DNA): TGTGCCAGCAGTTTCGGGACAGGGGAAGCTTTCTTT.